The T cell receptor beta chain described here comes from a study of human T cells and chemical hapten exposure. Stated time point: patch test 3, about 24 weeks after DPC sensitization. The treatment denotes: therapeutic diphenylcyclopropenone sensitization with weekly scalp DPC. Trimming removed 3 bases from V and 2 bases from J, with 11 bases in between. The CDR3 extends over 14 amino acids. Per germline, CDR1 SGHRS and CDR2 YFSETQ. Unique molecular identifiers were linked by the library to individual cDNA molecules. Each CDR3 protein gets one entry after TCRdb re-called the RACE reads with MiXCR. The sample holds approximately 90,000 distinct CDR3 sequences, 27% seen once.

This receptor was identified in a man aged 40-50 years with alopecia areata. Some clones in this sample may be carry-over from other donors' samples. The sample consisted of whole blood, taken in connection with sensitization to the hapten diphenylcyclopropenone (DPC). The chain employs TRBV5-1 and TRBJ2-5; D perhaps matches TRBD2 (6 bases). The CDR3 region has the DNA TGCGCCAGCAGCTCCGGGAGCGTTCAAGAGACCCAGTACTTC. Translating gives CASSSGSVQETQYF.